This entry lists 19 T cell receptor beta chains sequenced from one sample in a study of T cells in Graves' hyperthyroidism and ophthalmopathy. From RNA transcripts, TCR beta CDR3 regions were amplified. An initial round of RT-PCR targeting the TCR CDR3 relied on the HTBI primer set. TCRdb re-called the multiplex PCR reads through MiXCR, storing one row per CDR3 protein. The sample has roughly 700,000 distinct CDR3 sequences, approximately 40% seen once. The sequenced sample was blood. These receptor sequences come from a woman between 35 and 50 years old with Graves' hyperthyroidism.

This clonotype appeared a single time. V and J are TRBV10-3 and TRBJ1-1, with TRBD1 matching 7 bases. Losses at the gene ends were 2 bases for V and 7 bases for J; bases not matched to a gene: 7. CDR1 and CDR2 from the germline V gene are ENHRY and SYGVKD. The CDR3 spans 14 residues. The CDR3: CAISEKGAQDEAFF. The CDR3 nucleotides read TGTGCCATCAGTGAGAAGGGGGCGCAGGATGAAGCTTTCTTT.

This clonotype has a count of ten or more. V gene TRBV2 combines with J gene TRBJ2-7, with D possibly TRBD1 on 5 matching bases. Trimming cost V 5 bases and J 5 bases, with 10 bases left between them. The germline gives CDR1 SNHLY, CDR2 FYNNEI. The CDR3 has 12 amino acids. The CDR3 DNA sequence: TGTGCCAGCAGTTGGGGCGTCCACGAGCAGTACTTC. Translation gives CASSWGVHEQYF. Supplemented by reference TRBV2 and TRBJ2-7, the full variable domain reads EPEVTQTPSHQVTQMGQEVILRCVPISNHLYFYWYRQILGQKVEFLVSFYNNEISEKSEIFDDQFSVERPDGSNFTLKIRSTKLEDSAMYFCASSWGVHEQYFGPGTRLTVT.

Here the CDR3 DNA reads TGTGCCAGCAGCCAAATGACAGACCACAATCAGCCCCAGCATTTT. It is translated as CASSQMTDHNQPQHF. V gene TRBV4-2 combines with J gene TRBJ1-5; maybe TRBD1 (5 bases). This CDR3 region has 15 residues. Germline-derived CDR1 and CDR2 are LGHNA and YNFKEQ. V lost 2 bases and J 3 bases, leaving 11 bases between the germline ends.

V usage is TRBV7-2 and J usage is TRBJ2-3, with 8 bases matching TRBD1. The V gene end was trimmed by 5 bases and the J gene end by 4 bases; junction bases not matched to a gene: 14. CDR1 and CDR2 from the germline V gene are SGHTA and FQGNSA. The CDR3 is made up of 17 amino acids. CDR3 sequence: CASSTHPPAGGPDTQYF. The DNA for the CDR3 is TGTGCCAGCAGCACACACCCCCCGGCAGGGGGCCCAGATACGCAGTATTTT. The full variable domain, with the rest looked up from reference TRBV7-2 and TRBJ2-3, is GAGVSQSPSNKVTEKGKDVELRCDPISGHTALYWYRQSLGQGLEFLIYFQGNSAPDKSGLPSDRFSAERTGGSVSTLTIQRTQQEDSAVYLCASSTHPPAGGPDTQYFGPGTRLTVL.

J is TRBJ1-3 and V is TRBV7-2, with TRBD1 identical over 11 bases. Germline V lookup: CDR1 SGHTA, CDR2 FQGNSA. This CDR3 contains 16 residues. The J segment lost 2 bases and the V segment lost 3 bases, leaving 3 bases of the junction unmatched. CDR3 protein: CASSFGGQGAGNTIYF. CDR3 sequence (DNA): TGTGCCAGCAGCTTTGGGGGACAGGGGGCTGGAAACACCATATATTTT.

The V and J genes are TRBV5-1 and TRBJ2-7, with TRBD1 matching 11 bases. The CDR3 totals 16 residues. The V gene's germline CDR1 is SGHRS and CDR2 YFSETQ. The V segment lost 5 bases and the J segment 2 bases; nucleotides outside the gene matches: 9. The CDR3 is CASSSHPGQGAYEQYF. In DNA, the CDR3 is TGCGCCAGCAGTTCCCACCCGGGACAGGGGGCCTACGAGCAGTACTTC.

About this clonotype itself: The junction shows a germline mismatch at one end, possibly a read error. CDR3: CASSFGTGFNQPHHF. Written as DNA, the CDR3 is TGTGCCAGCAGCTTCGGTACCGGATTCAATCAGCCCCACCATTTT. The chain couples TRBV5-1 to TRBJ1-5, with D unclear. The CDR3 totals 15 residues. Germline CDR1 SGHRS, CDR2 YFSETQ.

This clonotype has a count of ten or more. The chain has TRBV7-2 and TRBJ2-7; TRBD2 aligns across 9 bases. This CDR3 comprises 15 residues. Trimming cost V 4 bases and J 3 bases; bases outside gene matches: 7. Germline CDR1 SGHTA, CDR2 FQGNSA. This CDR3 is CASSSPSGTFYEQYF. The CDR3 bases are TGTGCCAGCAGCTCCCCTAGCGGGACCTTCTACGAGCAGTACTTC.

The CDR3 sequence is CASSTTTRGNTIYF. The CDR3 nucleotides are TGTGCCAGCAGTACGACAACGCGAGGAAACACCATATATTTT. The chain links TRBV6-6 to TRBJ1-3; no firm D call. Germline CDR1 is MNHNY and CDR2 is SVGAGI (reference sequence). The CDR3 consists of 14 residues. The V gene lost 5 bases and the J gene lost 4 bases, with 12 bases spanning the gap.

This clonotype was counted a few times. This chain connects TRBV10-3 to TRBJ2-7; D gene unclear. This CDR3 has 12 amino acids. Germline CDR1 and CDR2: ENHRY and SYGVKD. V was trimmed by 8 bases and J by 0 bases, leaving 8 bases between them. CDR3 nucleotides: TGTGCCATCTACTGGTCCTCCTACGAGCAGTACTTC. Protein product: CAIYWSSYEQYF.

This clonotype was seen at least ten times. The chain uses TRBV9 and TRBJ1-2; TRBD1 matches at 10 bases. CDR3 length: 15 residues. V was pared by 3 bases and J by 5 bases, with 7 bases of the junction left unmatched. Germline values: CDR1 SGDLS, CDR2 YYNGEE. CDR3 nucleotides: TGTGCCAGCAGCGAGGGACAGGGGCATTCTTATGGCTACACCTTC. Its protein product is CASSEGQGHSYGYTF.

This clonotype was observed many times. The V gene is TRBV2, the J gene TRBJ1-6; unclear D gene. Germline V CDR1 and CDR2: SNHLY, FYNNEI. Trimming shortened V by 4 bases and J by 9 bases, and 13 bases separated the two germline ends. The CDR3 contains 14 residues. The CDR3 nucleotides are TGTGCCAGCAGTGTGGTCAGGACCGGTTCACCCCTCCACTTT. This codes for CASSVVRTGSPLHF.

Concerning this clonotype itself: One end of the junction does not line up with germline, which may come from a read error. The rearrangement joins TRBV15 to TRBJ1-4; possibly TRBD1 for D (5 bases). Germline V gene sequence: CDR1 LNHNV, CDR2 YYDKDF (reference sequence). The CDR3 has 15 amino acids. The CDR3 sequence: CATSRVGPWIGETVF. CDR3 nucleotide sequence: TGTGCCACCAGCAGAGTGGGACCGTGGATAGGAGAAACTGTTTTT.

Concerning this clonotype: Given a much more abundant clone one base away, this may be a read error. This chain joins TRBV6-5 and TRBJ2-2; a possible D gene is TRBD2 (5 bases). Germline V CDR1 and CDR2: MNHEY, SVGAGI. The CDR3 sequence is 12 residues long. The CDR3 region is CASSYGPGEPFF. DNA of the CDR3: TGTGCCAGCAGTTACGGTCCCGGGGAGCCGTTTTTT.

This clonotype showed up just a few times. The CDR3 protein is CASGGLWTEAFF. CDR3 nucleotide sequence: TGCGCCAGTGGGGGGCTCTGGACTGAAGCTTTCTTT. The chain recombines TRBV4-1 with TRBJ1-1, with D tentatively TRBD1 (6 bases). The length of the CDR3 is 12 residues. Germline CDR1 reads MGHRA; CDR2 reads YSYEKL. Trimming pared 9 bases from V and 5 bases from J, leaving 13 bases between.

This chain joins TRBV2 and TRBJ1-5; 12 nucleotides match TRBD1. CDR1 and CDR2 (germline): SNHLY, FYNNEI. The CDR3 contains 16 residues. V shed 8 bases and J 7 bases; nucleotides not matched to a gene: 12. The CDR3 loop reads CASEKGQGAHRQPQHF. The CDR3 nucleotides are TGTGCCAGCGAAAAGGGACAGGGGGCGCACCGGCAGCCCCAGCATTTT.

In this sample, this clonotype turned up many times. The chain combines TRBV20-1 with TRBJ1-4; D call uncertain. V was trimmed by 0 bases and J by 8 bases, leaving 13 bases between them. Germline CDR1 reads DFQATT; CDR2 reads SNEGSKA (reference sequence). There are 14 residues in the CDR3. In DNA, the CDR3 is TGCAGTGCTAGAGATACGAGAGACTCGGAAAAACTGTTTTTT. It codes for CSARDTRDSEKLFF.

The chain employs TRBV20-1 and TRBJ2-5; TRBD1 might be the D (6 bases). The germline CDR1 and CDR2 sequences are DFQATT and SNEGSKA (reference sequence). The CDR3 is 13 residues long. This chain's CDR3 is CSVGQLEGETQYF. The CDR3 DNA is TGCAGCGTTGGACAGCTCGAGGGTGAGACCCAGTACTTC.

V gene TRBV7-3 combines with J gene TRBJ1-2; a weak D match, TRBD1 (6 bases). Germline-derived CDR1 and CDR2 are SGHTA and FQGTGA. This CDR3 region has 15 residues. V was shortened by 2 bases and J by 1 base, with 11 bases between the two germline ends. CDR3 amino acids: CASSLSSGVNYGYTF. Written as DNA, the CDR3 is TGTGCCAGCAGCTTATCGTCAGGGGTTAACTATGGCTACACCTTC.